This TCR beta chain was identified in a study of CD4 and CD8 cells across lung adenocarcinoma regions. A single record per CDR3 protein comes from TCRdb applying MiXCR to the PCR reads. The table has about 3,100 distinct CDR3 sequences, around half seen once. The patients had localized lung adenocarcinoma, a non-small cell subtype. This CDR3 region has 11 residues. Looked up from germline, CDR1 is WSHSY and CDR2 is SAAADI. This receptor was identified in a male donor with lung adenocarcinoma. The CD4 and CD8 labels of this study may be unreliable. The sequenced sample consisted of CD8+ T cells from the center of a lung tumor. V is TRBV10-2 and J is TRBJ2-3; no definite D call. CDR3 sequence reads: CASREPDTQYF. The CDR3, as DNA: TGCGCGAGCCGTGAGCCAGATACGCAGTATTTT.